What follows are 31 T cell receptor beta chains derived from one specimen sequenced in a study of T cell clonotyping in hematopoietic cell transplantation. Libraries were prepared by immunoSEQ multiplex PCR; TCRdb keeps only in-frame clonotypes and omits some of them. The sample carries under 6,000 clones, about two thirds recorded once. Sequencing used PBMCs, obtained 100 days after allogeneic stem cell transplant. These receptors originate from a female patient aged 50-59 years who had an allogeneic stem cell transplant, so the T cells may come from the graft donor. Some clones in this sample may be carry-over from other donors' samples.

The chain recombines TRBV29-1 with TRBJ2-1, with TRBD1 identical over 12 bases. J gave up 5 bases and V 5 bases, and 4 bases lay outside the gene matches. The CDR3 covers 14 residues. The germline V gene encodes CDR1 SQVTM and CDR2 ANQGSEA. The CDR3 DNA reads TGCAGCGTTAGGGGACAGGGGGCCAACAATGAGCAGTTCTTC. This codes for CSVRGQGANNEQFF.

V is TRBV5-4 and J is TRBJ2-1; the match to TRBD2 covers 9 bases. The CDR3 has 15 residues. J lost 10 bases, V lost 0 bases, and 8 bases had no gene match. The germline gives CDR1 SGHNT, CDR2 YYREEE (reference sequence). The chain's CDR3 is CASSLASGGHTEQFF. Here the CDR3 DNA reads TGTGCCAGCAGCTTGGCCAGCGGGGGGCACACGGAGCAGTTCTTC.

This chain uses TRBV27 with TRBJ2-7; D uncertain. The CDR3 spans 14 residues. Deletions cut 6 bases from V and 4 bases from J, with 16 bases between. Germline V gives CDR1 MNHEY, CDR2 SMNVEV (reference sequence). The CDR3 nucleotides read TGTGCCAGCAGCCCCCAAAGGGCCGAATACGAGCAGTACTTC. This sequence encodes CASSPQRAEYEQYF.

This chain connects TRBV27 to TRBJ1-5; D is undetermined. V lost 3 bases to trimming and J lost 4 bases, with 7 bases between them. This CDR3 comprises 13 residues. The germline V gene has CDR1 MNHEY and CDR2 SMNVEV (reference sequence). This CDR3 is CASSFTQNQPQHF. Here the CDR3 DNA reads TGTGCCAGCAGTTTCACACAGAATCAGCCCCAGCATTTT.

The chain's CDR3 is CASSKGNNQPQHF. The CDR3 DNA reads as TGTGCCAGCAGCAAGGGGAACAATCAGCCCCAGCATTTT. The chain couples TRBV6-6 to TRBJ1-5; perhaps TRBD1 as D (5 bases). The CDR3 has 13 residues. Trimming pared 6 bases from V and 3 bases from J, leaving 9 bases between. Germline-derived CDR1 and CDR2 are MNHNY and SVGAGI (reference sequence).

The genes are TRBV9 and TRBJ2-3; 7 nucleotides match TRBD1. Germline trimming cut 4 bases from V and 2 bases from J; bases unmatched to any gene: 10. The CDR3 has 16 amino acids. The germline gives CDR1 SGDLS, CDR2 YYNGEE. CDR3 sequence: CASSRRQGPSTDTQYF. The CDR3 nucleotides are TGTGCCAGCAGCCGCAGACAGGGACCCTCCACAGATACGCAGTATTTT.

The J gene is TRBJ2-5, the V gene TRBV4-1; D ambiguous. The CDR3 sequence is 13 residues long. CDR1 MGHRA and CDR2 YSYEKL come from the germline V gene. Trimming took 0 bases from V and 7 from J, leaving 9 bases between them. The CDR3 DNA follows: TGCGCCAGCAGCCAAGAACCGGCTGGGACCCAGTACTTC. Its protein is CASSQEPAGTQYF.

This clone was counted only a few times. CDR3 sequence reads: CASSLYPGPHEQYF. CDR3 nucleotides: TGTGCCAGCAGTTTATATCCGGGTCCCCACGAGCAGTACTTC. The chain joins TRBV27 to TRBJ2-7; D gene unclear. Trimming cost V 1 base and J 5 bases, with 12 bases left between them. The CDR3 is 14 residues long. Germline V gives CDR1 MNHEY, CDR2 SMNVEV (reference sequence).

This clone appeared a single time. V and J are TRBV19 and TRBJ2-1; perhaps TRBD2 as D (6 bases). The CDR3 is 15 residues long. Germline V gives CDR1 LNHDA, CDR2 SQIVND (reference sequence). With 1 base removed from V and 10 bases from J, the gap between germline ends came to 17 bases. CDR3 in DNA: TGTGCCAGTAGTATAGTCGGGAGCGGCGATCGAGAGCAGTTCTTC. It specifies CASSIVGSGDREQFF.

The chain employs TRBV19 and TRBJ2-7; 11 bases are a match to TRBD2. Germline trimming cut 5 bases from V and 2 bases from J; bases unmatched to any gene: 11. Germline V CDR1 and CDR2: LNHDA, SQIVND (reference sequence). The CDR3 is 17 amino acids. The CDR3 DNA follows: TGTGCCAGTAGTGTGGCACTAGCGGGAGTCCGGGCCTACGAGCAGTACTTC. Encoded protein: CASSVALAGVRAYEQYF.

The rearrangement uses TRBV7-6 and TRBJ1-4, with D perhaps matching TRBD1 (5 bases). Germline lookup yields CDR1 SGHVS and CDR2 FNYEAQ. The CDR3 runs 14 residues. V lost 2 bases, J lost 10 bases, and 14 bases lay in between. The CDR3 loop reads CASSLSGFTRKLFF. The CDR3 nucleotides are TGTGCCAGCAGCTTATCAGGGTTTACTAGAAAACTGTTTTTT.

This clone has just a few counts. The chain combines TRBV4-1 with TRBJ2-1, with TRBD2 as a possible D gene (5 bases). There are 14 residues in the CDR3. V dropped 4 bases and J dropped 5 bases, with 12 bases sitting between them. Per the germline V gene, CDR1 is MGHRA and CDR2 is YSYEKL. CDR3 coding DNA: TGCGCCAGCAGCCCATTAGCGAGAAACAATGAGCAGTTCTTC. It translates to CASSPLARNNEQFF.

In DNA, the CDR3 is TGTGCCAGCGGTGGCCTAGCGGGAGCTTACAATGAGCAGTTCTTC. This encodes CASGGLAGAYNEQFF. The chain links TRBV6-6 to TRBJ2-1; 10 bases agree with TRBD2. Germline V gene data show CDR1 as MNHNY and CDR2 as SVGAGI (reference sequence). The CDR3 consists of 15 residues. J gave up 4 bases and V 8 bases, and 8 bases lay outside the gene matches.

The J gene is TRBJ1-2, the V gene TRBV19, with D maybe TRBD1 (5 bases). This CDR3 has 13 amino acids. In germline, CDR1 is LNHDA, CDR2 SQIVND (reference sequence). V lost 8 bases and J lost 4, with 14 bases in between. The CDR3 nucleotides read TGTGCCAGTGCTCAGGGCTCGGGCTATGGCTACACCTTC. It is translated as CASAQGSGYGYTF.

This clone was counted only a few times. This sequence joins TRBV2 and TRBJ2-4; 8 bases align to TRBD2. Germline assignment: CDR1 SNHLY and CDR2 FYNNEI. With V trimmed by 5 bases and J by 1 base, 7 bases remained unmatched. This CDR3 is built from 16 residues. DNA for the CDR3: TGTGCCAGCAGTTCCACCGGGGGGGCGGCCAAAAACATTCAGTACTTC. This encodes CASSSTGGAAKNIQYF.

This sequence joins TRBV6-1 and TRBJ2-2, with a possible D match to TRBD2 (5 bases). The CDR3 covers 13 residues. CDR1 is MNHNS, CDR2 SASEGT, per germline. V lost 6 bases to trimming and J lost 5 bases, with 10 bases between them. CDR3 sequence reads: CASRTGETGELFF. The CDR3 DNA is TGTGCCAGCAGAACCGGGGAGACCGGGGAGCTGTTTTTT.

The chain joins TRBV28 to TRBJ2-1, with 8 nucleotides matching TRBD1. Germline assignment: CDR1 MDHEN and CDR2 SYDVKM. V lost 5 bases and J lost 8; bases outside the gene matches: 11. This CDR3 region has 15 residues. The CDR3 bases are TGTGCCAGCAGTGCACCGGGACAGGCCCTCGATGAGCAGTTCTTC. It is translated as CASSAPGQALDEQFF.

This sequence joins TRBV7-6 and TRBJ2-7; D not certain. CDR3 size: 13 residues. Germline lookup yields CDR1 SGHVS and CDR2 FNYEAQ. Trimming pared 2 bases from V and 1 base from J, leaving 6 bases between. The CDR3 here is CASSLQVSYEQYF. CDR3 DNA sequence: TGTGCCAGCAGCTTACAGGTTTCCTACGAGCAGTACTTC.

The chain employs TRBV29-1 and TRBJ1-5; the D is unclear. CDR1 and CDR2 from the germline V gene are SQVTM and ANQGSEA. The CDR3 consists of 13 residues. V lost 4 bases and J lost 1, with 8 bases in between. The CDR3 DNA sequence: TGCAGCGTTGGTTTGGACAGCAATCAGCCCCAGCATTTT. This codes for CSVGLDSNQPQHF.

CDR3 loop: CASSRGERAENIQYF. CDR3 DNA: TGTGCCAGCAGCCGGGGGGAGAGAGCTGAAAACATTCAGTACTTC. The chain combines TRBV4-2 with TRBJ2-4; D might be TRBD2 (6 bases). The ends were cut back, 4 bases at V and 5 bases at J, with 15 bases in the middle. CDR3 length equals 15 residues. Germline CDR1 is LGHNA and CDR2 is YNFKEQ.

The V call is TRBV9, the J call TRBJ2-2; weak D call: TRBD2 (5 bases). In germline, CDR1 is SGDLS, CDR2 YYNGEE. Trimming shortened V by 6 bases and J by 4 bases, and 10 bases separated the two germline ends. The CDR3 contains 13 residues. The DNA of the CDR3 is TGTGCCAGCAATGCGGGTGGCACCGGGGAGCTGTTTTTT. Translating it yields CASNAGGTGELFF.

In its sample, this clone was seen a few times. The genes are TRBV4-3 and TRBJ2-7, with D maybe TRBD2 (6 bases). The germline CDR1 and CDR2 sequences are LGHNA and YSLEER. The length of the CDR3 is 13 residues. V was pared by 4 bases and J by 6 bases, with 13 bases between. CDR3 coding DNA: TGCGCCAGCAGCCTGAGTCGGGACTCCGAGCAGTACTTC. Translating it yields CASSLSRDSEQYF.

A word on this clone: One junction end disagrees with the germline gene, perhaps due to a read error. Here the CDR3 reads CASSQAMRGRVSYEQYF. The CDR3 DNA reads as TGCGCCAGCAGCCAAGCGATGAGGGGGCGAGTCTCCTACGAGCAGTACTTC. The chain recombines TRBV7-2 with TRBJ2-7; 7 nucleotides line up with TRBD1. The CDR3 runs 17 residues. Germline loops: CDR1 SGHTA, CDR2 FQGNSA. Filled out from reference TRBV7-2 and TRBJ2-7, the complete variable domain reads GAGVSQSPSNKVTEKGKDVELRCDPISGHTALYWYRQSLGQGLEFLIYFQGNSAPDKSGLPSDRFSAERTGGSVSTLTIQRTQQEDSAVYLCASSQAMRGRVSYEQYFGPGTRLTVT.

The chain carries TRBV9 and TRBJ1-5, with D perhaps matching TRBD1 (5 bases). The CDR3 runs to 13 residues. Germline CDR1 reads SGDLS; CDR2 reads YYNGEE. The V and J ends lost 4 bases and 3 bases respectively, with 8 bases between them. The CDR3 loop is CASSHRFNQPQHF. CDR3 sequence (DNA): TGTGCCAGCAGCCACAGGTTCAATCAGCCCCAGCATTTT.

The chain employs TRBV28 and TRBJ1-4; D is unclear. This CDR3 comprises 11 residues. Trimming left V 5 bases short and J 12 bases short, with 10 bases between. CDR1 MDHEN and CDR2 SYDVKM come from the germline V gene. CDR3 amino acids: CASSHREELFF. Here the CDR3 DNA reads TGTGCCAGCAGTCACCGTGAGGAACTGTTTTTT.

This clone was counted only a few times. The V call is TRBV4-1, the J call TRBJ2-4, with D possibly TRBD2 on 7 matching bases. V shed 2 bases and J shed 3 bases, with 17 bases lying between them. The CDR3 consists of 17 residues. The germline gives CDR1 MGHRA, CDR2 YSYEKL. CDR3 sequence: CASSQLQGASGKNIQYF. The CDR3 bases are TGCGCCAGCAGCCAATTACAGGGCGCTAGCGGCAAAAACATTCAGTACTTC.

The V call is TRBV6-9, the J call TRBJ2-7, with 9 positions matching TRBD1. The CDR3 contains 14 residues. V lost 6 bases to trimming and J lost 6 bases; unmatched junction nucleotides: 9. Germline CDR1 and CDR2: MNHGY and SVAAGI. CDR3 region: CASRATGGFGEQYF. CDR3 DNA: TGTGCCAGCAGGGCGACAGGGGGTTTCGGCGAGCAGTACTTC.

The chain couples TRBV27 to TRBJ2-3; D not certain. V shed 0 bases and J shed 3 bases, with 1 base lying between them. This CDR3 is built from 12 residues. The V gene's germline CDR1 is MNHEY and CDR2 SMNVEV (reference sequence). The CDR3 spells CASSLSTDTQYF. The CDR3 region has the DNA TGTGCCAGCAGTTTATCAACAGATACGCAGTATTTT.

Relative to its sample, this clone is medium-sized. V gene TRBV10-3 combines with J gene TRBJ1-2; TRBD1 agrees at 9 bases. Looked up from germline, CDR1 is ENHRY and CDR2 is SYGVKD. This CDR3 contains 15 residues. V trimming: 5 bases; J trimming: 1 base; junction bases outside the gene matches: 5. The CDR3 region is CAISWGQGINYGYTF. The CDR3, as DNA: TGTGCCATCAGTTGGGGACAGGGCATTAACTATGGCTACACCTTC.

The chain is built from TRBV5-1 and TRBJ2-2; 7 nucleotides line up with TRBD2. Germline loops: CDR1 SGHRS, CDR2 YFSETQ. With 0 bases clipped from V and 6 bases from J, the junction kept 5 bases outside the gene matches. There are 15 residues in the CDR3. Here the CDR3 reads CASSLDGGYPGELFF. Here the CDR3 DNA reads TGCGCCAGCAGCTTGGACGGGGGGTATCCCGGGGAGCTGTTTTTT.

V and J are TRBV14 and TRBJ2-1; D is unclear. Germline V gene sequence: CDR1 SGHDN, CDR2 FVKESK. This CDR3 comprises 12 residues. Trimming stripped 3 bases from V and 3 bases from J, with 3 bases between. CDR3 in amino acids: CASSQRYNEQFF. The DNA for the CDR3 is TGTGCCAGCAGCCAGCGCTACAATGAGCAGTTCTTC.